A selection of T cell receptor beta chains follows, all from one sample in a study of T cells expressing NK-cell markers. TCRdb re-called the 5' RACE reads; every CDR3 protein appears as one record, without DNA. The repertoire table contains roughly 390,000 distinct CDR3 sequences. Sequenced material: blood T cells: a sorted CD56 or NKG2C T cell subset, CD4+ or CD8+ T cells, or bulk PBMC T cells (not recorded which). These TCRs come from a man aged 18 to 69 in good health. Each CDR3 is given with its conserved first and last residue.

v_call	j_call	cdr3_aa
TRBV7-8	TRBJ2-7	CASSFSSTGDDEQYF
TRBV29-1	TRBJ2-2	CSVLRDRAGELFF
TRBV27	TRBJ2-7	CASSLKGTWGSYEQYF
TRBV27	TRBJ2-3	CASSLGLTLGTQYF
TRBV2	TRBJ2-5	CASFRDRGSETQYF
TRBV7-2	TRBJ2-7	CASRAGTRYAEQYF
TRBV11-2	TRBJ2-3	CASSEKGGAFTDTQYF
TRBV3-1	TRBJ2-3	CASSQEGGLQKAYF
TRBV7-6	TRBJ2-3	CASSRSVGEGDTQYF
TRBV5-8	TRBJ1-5	CASSQKQGFKPQHF
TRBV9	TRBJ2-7	CASSVGPRDSYEQYF
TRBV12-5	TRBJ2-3	CASGLFGRSTDTQYF
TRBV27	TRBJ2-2	CASSFSHGRSNTGELFF
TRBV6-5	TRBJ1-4	CASSYARRGGSTNEKLFF
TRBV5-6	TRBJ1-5	CASSFYGLRPQHF
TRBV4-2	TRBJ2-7	CASSQDRGSYEQYF
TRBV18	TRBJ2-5	CASSPPLETQYF
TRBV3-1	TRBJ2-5	CASRGQLGIQETQYF
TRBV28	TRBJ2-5	CASSLRKGSQETQYF